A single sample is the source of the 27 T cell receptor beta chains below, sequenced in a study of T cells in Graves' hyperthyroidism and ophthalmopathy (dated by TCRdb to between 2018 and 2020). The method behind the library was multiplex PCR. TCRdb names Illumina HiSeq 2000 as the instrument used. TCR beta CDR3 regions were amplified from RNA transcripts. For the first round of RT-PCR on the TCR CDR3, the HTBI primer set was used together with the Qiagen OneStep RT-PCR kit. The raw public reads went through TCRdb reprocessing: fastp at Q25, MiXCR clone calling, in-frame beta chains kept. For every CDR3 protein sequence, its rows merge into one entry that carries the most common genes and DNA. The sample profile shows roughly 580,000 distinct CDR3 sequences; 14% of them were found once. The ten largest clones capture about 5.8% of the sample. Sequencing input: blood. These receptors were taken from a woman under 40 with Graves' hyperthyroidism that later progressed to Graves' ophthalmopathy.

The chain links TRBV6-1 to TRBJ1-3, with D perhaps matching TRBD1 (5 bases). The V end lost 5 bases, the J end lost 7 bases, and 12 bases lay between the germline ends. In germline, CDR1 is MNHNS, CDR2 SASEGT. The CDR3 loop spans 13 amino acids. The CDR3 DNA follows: TGTGCCAGCAGTCCGCAGGGAGCGAACACCATATATTTT. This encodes CASSPQGANTIYF.

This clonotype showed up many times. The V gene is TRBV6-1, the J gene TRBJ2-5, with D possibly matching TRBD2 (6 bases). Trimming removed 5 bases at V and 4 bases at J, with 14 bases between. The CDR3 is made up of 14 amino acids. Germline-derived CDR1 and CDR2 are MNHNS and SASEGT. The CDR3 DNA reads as TGTGCCAGCAGTCCCCCGAGGAGGGGAGAGACCCAGTACTTC. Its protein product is CASSPPRRGETQYF.

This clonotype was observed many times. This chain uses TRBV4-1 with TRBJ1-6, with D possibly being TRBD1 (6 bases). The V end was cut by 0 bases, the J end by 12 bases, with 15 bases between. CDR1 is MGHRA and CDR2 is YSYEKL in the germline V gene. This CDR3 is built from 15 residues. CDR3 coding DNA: TGCGCCAGCAGCCAAGATAGGGGGGGGCAAGGACCCCTCCACTTT. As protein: CASSQDRGGQGPLHF.

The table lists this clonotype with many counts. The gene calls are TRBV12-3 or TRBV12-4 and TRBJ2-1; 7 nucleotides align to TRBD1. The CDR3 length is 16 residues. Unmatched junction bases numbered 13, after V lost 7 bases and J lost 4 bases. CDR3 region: CASNFPRDSPYNEQFF. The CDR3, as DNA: TGTGCCAGCAACTTCCCCCGGGACAGTCCTTACAATGAGCAGTTCTTC.

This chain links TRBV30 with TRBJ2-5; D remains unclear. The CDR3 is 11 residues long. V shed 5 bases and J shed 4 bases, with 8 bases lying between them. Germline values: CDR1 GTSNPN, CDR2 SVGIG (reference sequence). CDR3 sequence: CAWGIIETQYF. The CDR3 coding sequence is TGTGCCTGGGGAATAATAGAGACCCAGTACTTC.

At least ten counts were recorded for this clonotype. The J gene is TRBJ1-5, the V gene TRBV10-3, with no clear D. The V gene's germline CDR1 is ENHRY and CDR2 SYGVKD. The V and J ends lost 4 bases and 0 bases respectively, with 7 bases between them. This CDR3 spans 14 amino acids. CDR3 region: CAISADYSNQPQHF. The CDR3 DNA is TGTGCCATCAGTGCCGATTATAGCAATCAGCCCCAGCATTTT.

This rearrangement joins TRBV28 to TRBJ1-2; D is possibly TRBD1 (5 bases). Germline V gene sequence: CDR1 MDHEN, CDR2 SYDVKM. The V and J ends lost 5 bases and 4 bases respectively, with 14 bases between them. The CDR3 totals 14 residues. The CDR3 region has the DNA TGTGCCAGCAGTCCCCATATGAGGGGCTATGGCTACACCTTC. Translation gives CASSPHMRGYGYTF.

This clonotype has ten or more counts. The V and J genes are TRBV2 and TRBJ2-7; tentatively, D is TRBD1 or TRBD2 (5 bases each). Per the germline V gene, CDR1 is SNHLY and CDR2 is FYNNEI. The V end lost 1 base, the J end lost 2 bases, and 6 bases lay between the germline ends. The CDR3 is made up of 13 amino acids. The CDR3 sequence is CASSEGDPYEQYF. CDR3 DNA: TGTGCCAGCAGTGAAGGGGACCCCTACGAGCAGTACTTC.

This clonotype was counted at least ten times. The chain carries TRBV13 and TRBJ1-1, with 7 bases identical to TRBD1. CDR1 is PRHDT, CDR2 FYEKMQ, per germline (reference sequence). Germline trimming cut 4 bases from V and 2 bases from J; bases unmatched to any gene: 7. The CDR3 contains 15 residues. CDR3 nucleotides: TGTGCCAGCAGCTCCCAGACAGGGCTAAACACTGAAGCTTTCTTT. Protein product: CASSSQTGLNTEAFF.

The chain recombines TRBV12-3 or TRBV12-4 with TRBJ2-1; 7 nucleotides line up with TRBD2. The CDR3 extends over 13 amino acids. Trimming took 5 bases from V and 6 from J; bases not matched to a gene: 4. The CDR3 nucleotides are TGTGCCAGCAGTCCTAGGACTAGCAATGAGCAGTTCTTC. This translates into CASSPRTSNEQFF.

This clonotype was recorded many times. The CDR3 DNA follows: TGTGCCAGCAGCCAGGGACAGGGGACAACCTACGAGCAGTACTTC. Amino acids: CASSQGQGTTYEQYF. The rearrangement links TRBV7-6 to TRBJ2-7, with TRBD1 matching over 10 bases. The CDR3 spans 15 residues. V trimming: 5 bases; J trimming: 2 bases; junction bases outside the gene matches: 6. Germline V lookup: CDR1 SGHVS, CDR2 FNYEAQ. The full variable domain, its missing parts supplied by reference TRBV7-6 and TRBJ2-7, is GAGVSQSPRYKVTKRGQDVALRCDPISGHVSLYWYRQALGQGPEFLTYFNYEAQQDKSGLPNDRFSAERPEGSISTLTIQRTEQRDSAMYRCASSQGQGTTYEQYFGPGTRLTVT.

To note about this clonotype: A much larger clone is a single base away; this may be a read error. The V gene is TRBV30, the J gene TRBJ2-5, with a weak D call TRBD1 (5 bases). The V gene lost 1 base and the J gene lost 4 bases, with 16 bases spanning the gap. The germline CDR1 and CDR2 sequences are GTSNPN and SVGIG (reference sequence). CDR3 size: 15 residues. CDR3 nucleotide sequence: TGTGCCTGGAGTGCGGACCCCGAAACAGGAGAGACCCAGTACTTC. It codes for CAWSADPETGETQYF.

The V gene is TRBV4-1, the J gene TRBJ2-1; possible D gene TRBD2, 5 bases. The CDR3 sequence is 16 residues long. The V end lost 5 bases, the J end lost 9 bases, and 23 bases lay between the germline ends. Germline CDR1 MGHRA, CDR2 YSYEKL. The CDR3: CASSLDDSLAGREQFF. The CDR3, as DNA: TGCGCCAGCAGCTTGGACGACTCCTTGGCGGGCCGTGAGCAGTTCTTC.

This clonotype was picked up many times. CDR3 amino acids: CASRIAGGSDTQYF. Written as DNA, the CDR3 is TGTGCCAGCAGGATAGCGGGAGGGTCAGATACGCAGTATTTT. This chain joins TRBV2 and TRBJ2-3; 11 nucleotides agree with TRBD2. The CDR3 totals 14 residues. Germline V gives CDR1 SNHLY, CDR2 FYNNEI. The trim removed 6 bases at V and 4 bases at J, leaving 3 bases unmatched.

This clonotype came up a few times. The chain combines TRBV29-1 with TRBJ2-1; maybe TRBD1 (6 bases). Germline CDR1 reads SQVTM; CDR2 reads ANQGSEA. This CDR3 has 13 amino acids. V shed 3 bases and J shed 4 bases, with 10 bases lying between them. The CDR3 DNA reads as TGCAGCGTTGATGGGCAGGGGTACAATGAGCAGTTCTTC. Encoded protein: CSVDGQGYNEQFF.

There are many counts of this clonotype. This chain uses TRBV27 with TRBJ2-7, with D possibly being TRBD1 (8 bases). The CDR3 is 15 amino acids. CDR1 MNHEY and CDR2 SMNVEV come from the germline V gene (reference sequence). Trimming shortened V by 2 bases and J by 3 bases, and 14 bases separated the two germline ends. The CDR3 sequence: CASSLLQGGIYEQYF. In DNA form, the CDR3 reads TGTGCCAGCAGTTTACTACAGGGGGGGATCTACGAGCAGTACTTC.

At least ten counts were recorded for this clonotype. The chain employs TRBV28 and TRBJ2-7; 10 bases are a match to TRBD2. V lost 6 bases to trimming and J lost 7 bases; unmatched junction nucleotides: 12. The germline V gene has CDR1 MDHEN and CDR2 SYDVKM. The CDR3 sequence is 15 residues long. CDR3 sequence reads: CASSFGSGRAREQYF. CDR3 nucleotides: TGTGCCAGCAGCTTCGGGAGCGGGAGGGCCAGAGAGCAGTACTTC.

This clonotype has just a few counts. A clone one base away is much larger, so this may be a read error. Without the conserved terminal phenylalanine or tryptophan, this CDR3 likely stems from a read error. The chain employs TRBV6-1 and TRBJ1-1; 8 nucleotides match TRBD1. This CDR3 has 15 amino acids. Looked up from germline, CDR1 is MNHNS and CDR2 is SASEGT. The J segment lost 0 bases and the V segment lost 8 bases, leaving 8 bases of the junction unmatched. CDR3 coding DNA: TGTGCCAGCGGCGAGGACAGGGTATTGAACACTGAAGCTTTCTCT. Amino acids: CASGEDRVLNTEAFS.

CDR3 sequence (DNA): TGTGCCAGCAGTCCCCAGGGACAGAATTCGCTCCACCCCCTCTATGGCTACACCTTC. Its protein is CASSPQGQNSLHPLYGYTF. V gene TRBV6-1 combines with J gene TRBJ1-2, with TRBD1 matching over 7 bases. CDR3 length: 19 amino acids. Trimming took 5 bases from V and 4 from J; bases not matched to a gene: 22. The germline V gene has CDR1 MNHNS and CDR2 SASEGT.

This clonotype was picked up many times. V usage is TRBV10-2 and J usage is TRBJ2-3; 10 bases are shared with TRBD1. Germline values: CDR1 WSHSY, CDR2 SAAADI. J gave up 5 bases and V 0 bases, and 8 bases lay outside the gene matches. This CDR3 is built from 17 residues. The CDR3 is CASSESIGTGVGDTQYF. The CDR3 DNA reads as TGCGCCAGCAGTGAGTCAATTGGGACAGGGGTTGGAGATACGCAGTATTTT.

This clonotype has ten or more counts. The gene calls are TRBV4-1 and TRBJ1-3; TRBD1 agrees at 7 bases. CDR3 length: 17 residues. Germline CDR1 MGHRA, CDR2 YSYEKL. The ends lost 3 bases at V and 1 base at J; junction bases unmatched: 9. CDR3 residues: CASSQEDRTLSGNTIYF. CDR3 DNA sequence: TGCGCCAGCAGCCAGGAGGACAGGACCCTTTCTGGAAACACCATATATTTT.

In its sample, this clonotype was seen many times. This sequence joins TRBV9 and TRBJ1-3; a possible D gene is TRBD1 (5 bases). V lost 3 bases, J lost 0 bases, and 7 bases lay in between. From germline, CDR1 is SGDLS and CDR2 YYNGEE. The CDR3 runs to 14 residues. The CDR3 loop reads CASSGGSSGNTIYF. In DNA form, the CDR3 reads TGTGCCAGCAGCGGGGGGAGCTCTGGAAACACCATATATTTT. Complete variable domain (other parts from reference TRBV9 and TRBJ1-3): DSGVTQTPKHLITATGQRVTLRCSPRSGDLSVYWYQQSLDQGLQFLIQYYNGEERAKGNILERFSAQQFPDLHSELNLSSLELGDSALYFCASSGGSSGNTIYFGEGSWLTVV.

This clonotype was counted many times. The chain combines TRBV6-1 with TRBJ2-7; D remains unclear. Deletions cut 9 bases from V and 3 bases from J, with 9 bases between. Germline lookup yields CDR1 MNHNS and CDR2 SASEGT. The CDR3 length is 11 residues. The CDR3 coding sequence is TGTGCCAGTGGGCGGCACTACGAGCAGTACTTC. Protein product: CASGRHYEQYF.

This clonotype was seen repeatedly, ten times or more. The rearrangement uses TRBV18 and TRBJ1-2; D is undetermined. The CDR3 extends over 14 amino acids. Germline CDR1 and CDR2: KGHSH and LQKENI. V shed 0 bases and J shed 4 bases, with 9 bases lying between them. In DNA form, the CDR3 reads TGTGCCAGCTCACCACCAACGGAGCTCTATGGCTACACCTTC. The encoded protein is CASSPPTELYGYTF.

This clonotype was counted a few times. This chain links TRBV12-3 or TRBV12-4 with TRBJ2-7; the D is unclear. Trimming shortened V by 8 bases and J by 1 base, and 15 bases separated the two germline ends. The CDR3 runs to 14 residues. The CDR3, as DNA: TGTGCCAGCGCCTTTGGAACGGGTTCCTACGAGCAGTACTTC. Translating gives CASAFGTGSYEQYF.

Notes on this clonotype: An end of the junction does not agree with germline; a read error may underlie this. The CDR3 coding sequence is TGTGCCAGCAGCCTGGGACCGAACACTGAAGCTTTATTT. It specifies CASSLGPNTEALF. The chain couples TRBV3-1 to TRBJ1-1, with a weak D call TRBD1 (5 bases). The CDR3 runs to 13 residues. Looked up from germline, CDR1 is LGHDT and CDR2 is YNNKEL (reference sequence).

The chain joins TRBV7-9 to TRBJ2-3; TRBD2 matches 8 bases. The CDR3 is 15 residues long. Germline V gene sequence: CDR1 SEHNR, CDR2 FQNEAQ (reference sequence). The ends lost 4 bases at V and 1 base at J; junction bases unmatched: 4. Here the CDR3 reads CASSSTSGGTDTQYF. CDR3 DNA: TGTGCCAGCAGCTCTACTAGCGGAGGCACAGATACGCAGTATTTT.